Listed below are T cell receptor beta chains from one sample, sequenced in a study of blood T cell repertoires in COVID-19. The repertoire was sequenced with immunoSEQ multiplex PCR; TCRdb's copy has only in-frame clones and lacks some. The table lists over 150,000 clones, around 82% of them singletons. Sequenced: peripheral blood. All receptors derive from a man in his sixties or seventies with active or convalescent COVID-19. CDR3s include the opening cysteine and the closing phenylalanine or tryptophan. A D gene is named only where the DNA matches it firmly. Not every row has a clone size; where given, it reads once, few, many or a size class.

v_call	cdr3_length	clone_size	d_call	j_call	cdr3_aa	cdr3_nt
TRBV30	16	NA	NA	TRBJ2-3	CAWSESTGWVTDTQYF	TGTGCCTGGAGTGAATCTACGGGTTGGGTCACAGATACGCAGTATTTT
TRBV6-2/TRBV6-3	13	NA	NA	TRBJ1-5	CASSYGGPQPQHF	TGTGCCAGCAGTTACGGAGGGCCCCAGCCCCAGCATTTT
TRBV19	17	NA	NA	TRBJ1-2	CASSRQPLTEAFYGYTF	TGTGCCAGTAGTAGACAACCCCTGACAGAAGCTTTCTATGGCTACACCTTC
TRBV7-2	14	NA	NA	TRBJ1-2	CASSLGQGWGGYTF	TGTGCCAGCAGCTTAGGGCAGGGCTGGGGTGGCTACACCTTC
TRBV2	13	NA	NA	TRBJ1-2	CASRGAENYGYTF	TGTGCCAGCAGGGGGGCGGAAAACTATGGCTACACCTTC
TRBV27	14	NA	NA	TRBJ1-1	CASSLVFPNTEAFF	TGTGCCAGCAGTTTAGTATTCCCGAACACTGAAGCTTTCTTT
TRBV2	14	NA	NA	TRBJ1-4	CASKGTLTNEKLFF	TGTGCCAGCAAGGGGACACTTACTAATGAAAAACTGTTTTTT
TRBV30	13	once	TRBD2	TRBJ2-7	CAWTGLAGGEQYF	TGTGCCTGGACGGGACTAGCGGGAGGGGAGCAGTACTTC
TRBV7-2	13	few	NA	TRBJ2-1	CASSRRSYNEQFF	TGTGCCAGCAGTCGTCGCTCCTACAATGAGCAGTTCTTC
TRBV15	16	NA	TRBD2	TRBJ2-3	CATSRGTSGRTDTQYF	TGTGCCACCAGCAGGGGGACTAGCGGACGCACAGATACGCAGTATTTT
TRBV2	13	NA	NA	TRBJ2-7	CASSPRGFYEQYF	TGTGCCAGCAGTCCCCGGGGTTTCTACGAGCAGTACTTC
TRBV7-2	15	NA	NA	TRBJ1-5	CASSYHRDFGQPQHF	TGTGCCAGCAGCTACCACAGGGATTTCGGTCAGCCCCAGCATTTT
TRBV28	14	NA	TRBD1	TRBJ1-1	CASRLGQSGTEAFF	TGTGCCAGCAGACTGGGACAGAGCGGGACTGAAGCTTTCTTT
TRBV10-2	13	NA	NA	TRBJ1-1	CASSQVTAVGAFF	TGCGCCAGCAGTCAGGTAACAGCGGTTGGAGCTTTCTTT
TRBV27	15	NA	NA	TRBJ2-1	CASSLRQATYNEQFF	TGTGCCAGCAGTTTAAGACAGGCGACCTACAATGAGCAGTTCTTC
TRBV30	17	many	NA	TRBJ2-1	CAWSASPVYGTRNEQFF	TGTGCCTGGAGTGCCTCGCCGGTGTATGGGACAAGGAATGAGCAGTTCTTC
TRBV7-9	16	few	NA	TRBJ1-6	CASSTLEGPWDSPLHF	TGTGCCAGCAGCACCCTAGAGGGCCCGTGGGATTCACCCCTCCACTTT
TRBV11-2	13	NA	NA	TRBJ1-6	CASSFPSNSPLHF	TGTGCCAGCAGCTTCCCTTCTAATTCACCCCTCCACTTT
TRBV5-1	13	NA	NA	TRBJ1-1	CASSRDSNTEAFF	TGCGCCAGCAGCCGGGACTCCAACACTGAAGCTTTCTTT
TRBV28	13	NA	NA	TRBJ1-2	CASREAPGYGYTF	TGTGCCAGCAGAGAAGCTCCAGGGTACGGCTACACCTTC
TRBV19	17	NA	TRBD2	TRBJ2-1	CASSLEGSGTYANEQFF	TGTGCCAGTAGTCTGGAAGGCAGCGGGACTTACGCCAATGAGCAGTTCTTC
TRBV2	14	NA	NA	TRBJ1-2	CASSGQKAISGYTF	TGTGCCAGCAGTGGACAGAAGGCTATCTCTGGCTACACCTTC
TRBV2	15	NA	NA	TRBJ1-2	CASSVRTQTNYGYTF	TGTGCCAGCAGTGTGAGGACACAAACTAACTATGGCTACACCTTC
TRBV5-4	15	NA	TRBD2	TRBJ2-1	CASISREGVSGEQFF	TGTGCCAGCATATCCCGGGAGGGGGTTTCGGGTGAGCAGTTCTTC
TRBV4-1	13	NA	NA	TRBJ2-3	CASGGLSADTQYF	TGCGCCAGCGGCGGACTCTCCGCGGATACGCAGTATTTT
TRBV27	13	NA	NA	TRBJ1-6	CASSLTINSPLHF	TGTGCCAGCAGTTTAACAATTAATTCACCCCTCCACTTT
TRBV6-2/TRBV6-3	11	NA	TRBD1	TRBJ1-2	CASSTGVGYTF	TGTGCCAGCAGCACAGGGGTCGGCTACACCTTC
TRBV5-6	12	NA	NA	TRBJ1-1	CASSLGLTEAFF	TGTGCCAGCAGCTTGGGTCTCACTGAAGCTTTCTTT
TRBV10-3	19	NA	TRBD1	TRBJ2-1	CAISPKQLTGTGGDNEQFF	TGTGCCATCAGTCCCAAGCAACTGACCGGGACAGGGGGGGACAATGAGCAGTTCTTC
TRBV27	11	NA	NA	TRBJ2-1	CASSFYNEQFF	TGTGCCAGCAGCTTTTACAATGAGCAGTTCTTC
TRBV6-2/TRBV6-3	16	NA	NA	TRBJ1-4	CASSYGEKMDDEKLFF	TGTGCCAGCAGTTACGGGGAGAAGATGGATGATGAAAAACTGTTTTTT
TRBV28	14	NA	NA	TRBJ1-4	CASNSGGAVEKLFF	TGTGCCAGCAACTCAGGCGGGGCGGTTGAAAAACTGTTTTTT
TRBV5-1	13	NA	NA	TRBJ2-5	CASSLAGAETQYF	TGCGCCAGCAGCTTGGCTGGGGCTGAGACCCAGTACTTC
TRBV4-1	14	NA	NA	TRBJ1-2	CASSHPFSAEGYTF	TGCGCCAGCAGCCACCCCTTCAGCGCGGAAGGCTACACCTTC
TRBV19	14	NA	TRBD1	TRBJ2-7	CASSAGTGKYEQYF	TGTGCCAGTAGTGCCGGGACAGGGAAGTACGAGCAGTACTTC
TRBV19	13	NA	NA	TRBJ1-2	CASSIYDDYGYTF	TGTGCCAGTAGTATCTACGATGACTATGGCTACACCTTC
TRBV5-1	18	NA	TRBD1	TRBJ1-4	CASSLTWDRASTNEKLFF	TGCGCCAGCAGCCTAACTTGGGACAGGGCCTCAACTAATGAAAAACTGTTTTTT
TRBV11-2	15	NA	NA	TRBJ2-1	CASSLAGDSYNEQFF	TGTGCCAGCAGCTTAGCAGGGGACTCCTACAATGAGCAGTTCTTC
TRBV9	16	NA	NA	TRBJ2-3	CASSSTRGSRSDTQYF	TGTGCCAGCAGCTCCACGAGGGGGTCGCGGTCAGATACGCAGTATTTT
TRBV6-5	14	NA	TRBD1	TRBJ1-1	CASSYRGQDTEAFF	TGTGCCAGCAGTTACAGGGGGCAGGACACTGAAGCTTTCTTT
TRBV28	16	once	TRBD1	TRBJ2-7	CASSLGLGDRAYEQYF	TGTGCCAGCAGTTTGGGTTTGGGGGACAGGGCCTACGAGCAGTACTTC
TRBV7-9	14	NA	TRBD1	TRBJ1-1	CASSLTTGILEAFF	TGTGCCAGCAGCTTGACGACAGGGATCCTTGAAGCTTTCTTT
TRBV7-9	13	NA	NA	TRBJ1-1	CASSIQKNTEAFF	TGTGCCAGCAGCATCCAAAAGAACACTGAAGCTTTCTTT
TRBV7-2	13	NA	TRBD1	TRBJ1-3	CASSETGGNTIYF	TGTGCCAGCAGCGAGACAGGGGGAAACACCATATATTTT
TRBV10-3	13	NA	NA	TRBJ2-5	CAISVAYQETQYF	TGTGCCATCAGTGTAGCCTATCAAGAGACCCAGTACTTC
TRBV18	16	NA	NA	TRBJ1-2	CASSPPAGTSAFGYTF	TGTGCCAGCTCACCACCGGCCGGGACTAGCGCCTTTGGCTACACCTTC
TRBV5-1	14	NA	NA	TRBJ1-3	CASSLGPIGNTIYF	TGCGCCAGCAGCTTGGGGCCAATCGGAAACACCATATATTTT
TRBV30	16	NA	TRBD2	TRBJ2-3	CAWIPGLAGVTDTQYF	TGTGCCTGGATTCCGGGACTAGCGGGAGTTACAGATACGCAGTATTTT
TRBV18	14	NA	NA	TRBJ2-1	CASSPSVLVDEQFF	TGTGCCAGCTCACCGAGCGTCCTAGTGGATGAGCAGTTCTTC
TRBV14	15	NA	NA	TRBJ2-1	CASSQNYLQYNEQFF	TGTGCCAGCAGCCAAAACTACTTGCAGTACAATGAGCAGTTCTTC
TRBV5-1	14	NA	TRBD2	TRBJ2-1	CASSTIAGVNEQFF	TGCGCCAGCAGCACGATAGCGGGAGTGAATGAGCAGTTCTTC
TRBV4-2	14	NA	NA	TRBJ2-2	CASSQDPDTGELFF	TGTGCCAGCAGCCAAGATCCGGACACCGGGGAGCTGTTTTTT
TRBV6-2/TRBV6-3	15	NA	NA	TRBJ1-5	CASSPTGSGNQPQHF	TGTGCCAGCAGCCCCACAGGATCGGGCAATCAGCCCCAGCATTTT
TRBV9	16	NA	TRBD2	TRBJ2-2	CASSAGTSGYTGELFF	TGTGCCAGCAGCGCCGGGACTAGCGGATACACCGGGGAGCTGTTTTTT
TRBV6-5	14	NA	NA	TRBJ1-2	CASSYSMGQYGYTF	TGTGCCAGCAGTTACTCGATGGGGCAGTATGGCTACACCTTC
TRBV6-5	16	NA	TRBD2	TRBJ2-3	CASSSGLAGGRDTQYF	TGTGCCAGCAGTTCGGGGCTAGCGGGAGGTCGAGATACGCAGTATTTT
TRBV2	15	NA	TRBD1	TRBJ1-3	CASNRGGSSGNTIYF	TGTGCCAGCAACAGGGGAGGAAGCTCTGGAAACACCATATATTTT
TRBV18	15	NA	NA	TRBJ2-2	CASSPGAWSTGELFF	TGTGCCAGCTCACCAGGGGCGTGGTCCACCGGGGAGCTGTTTTTT
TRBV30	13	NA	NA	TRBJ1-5	CAWSRQEDQPQHF	TGTGCCTGGAGTCGGCAGGAGGATCAGCCCCAGCATTTT